This is a list of T cell receptor beta chains from one sample in a study of identical twins' blood T cells. MiXCR, run by TCRdb on the 5' RACE reads, gives a single entry per CDR3 protein. The data hold 400,000 or so distinct CDR3 sequences, with over 25% observed a single time. Sequenced sample: PBMCs. The origin of the receptors is a woman between 18 and 55 years old in good health. Both conserved end residues are trimmed from each CDR3. The order of the fields is D gene, V gene, J gene, CDR3 protein. A D gene is named only where the DNA matches it firmly.

d_call: -
v_call: TRBV5-1
j_call: TRBJ1-1
cdr3_aa: ASSLREGWDGAF

d_call: -
v_call: TRBV29-1
j_call: TRBJ1-1
cdr3_aa: SVAENTEAF

d_call: TRBD1
v_call: TRBV7-2
j_call: TRBJ1-2
cdr3_aa: ASSLEGDRGNGYT

d_call: -
v_call: TRBV2
j_call: TRBJ1-2
cdr3_aa: ASSGRTNYGYT

d_call: -
v_call: TRBV4-2
j_call: TRBJ1-4
cdr3_aa: ASSQDFGGDKLF

d_call: TRBD1
v_call: TRBV29-1
j_call: TRBJ1-2
cdr3_aa: SVVGPGQVYGYT

d_call: -
v_call: TRBV19
j_call: TRBJ1-1
cdr3_aa: ASSISNRVTEAF

d_call: -
v_call: TRBV6-2/TRBV6-3
j_call: TRBJ2-7
cdr3_aa: ASSPLGSQGSYEQY

d_call: -
v_call: TRBV19
j_call: TRBJ1-1
cdr3_aa: ASSIVRDEAF

d_call: TRBD1
v_call: TRBV4-3
j_call: TRBJ1-6
cdr3_aa: ASSQEGTDSNSPLH

d_call: -
v_call: TRBV29-1
j_call: TRBJ2-7
cdr3_aa: SVVANRASYEQY

d_call: -
v_call: TRBV2
j_call: TRBJ1-1
cdr3_aa: TNSEVKGAEAF

d_call: -
v_call: TRBV20-1
j_call: TRBJ1-1
cdr3_aa: SARVGGDTEAF

d_call: -
v_call: TRBV2
j_call: TRBJ2-1
cdr3_aa: ASSKHDNEQF

d_call: -
v_call: TRBV29-1
j_call: TRBJ2-3
cdr3_aa: SVEAGIRGDTQY

d_call: -
v_call: TRBV6-2/TRBV6-3
j_call: TRBJ2-7
cdr3_aa: ASSFLQDASYEQY

d_call: TRBD2
v_call: TRBV9
j_call: TRBJ2-3
cdr3_aa: ASHTSGIVTDTQY

d_call: TRBD2
v_call: TRBV24-1
j_call: TRBJ2-1
cdr3_aa: ATSDFKAGGSNEQF

d_call: -
v_call: TRBV4-1
j_call: TRBJ1-2
cdr3_aa: ASSQGQTDYYGYT

d_call: -
v_call: TRBV5-1
j_call: TRBJ1-1
cdr3_aa: ASSPGGGLVTEAF

d_call: -
v_call: TRBV19
j_call: TRBJ2-3
cdr3_aa: ASSINKLNTQY

d_call: -
v_call: TRBV4-3
j_call: TRBJ1-1
cdr3_aa: ASSQVREEMNTEAF

d_call: -
v_call: TRBV2
j_call: TRBJ2-7
cdr3_aa: ASMDYEQY

d_call: -
v_call: TRBV5-1
j_call: TRBJ1-1
cdr3_aa: ASSRFGPENTEAF

d_call: -
v_call: TRBV20-1
j_call: TRBJ2-3
cdr3_aa: SAKVSGESQY

d_call: TRBD1
v_call: TRBV10-3
j_call: TRBJ1-2
cdr3_aa: AIRETGVDYGYT